The entry that follows covers one T cell receptor beta chain sequence. No cognate antigen has been identified for it. HCMV-specific IgG was detected in serum with a commercial ELISA kit to determine HCMV serostatus. Ficoll density gradient centrifugation was used to isolate peripheral blood mononuclear cells from blood. The source of the sample is a study of T cells expressing NK-cell markers (TCRdb year 2020). A note on the overall study: Three sorted T-cell subsets (CD3+CD56+NKG2C+, CD3+CD56+NKG2C- and CD3+CD56-NKG2C+) from under ten donors had their TCR beta-chain repertoires profiled. Of the eight sequenced donors, seven were found to be HCMV-seropositive and one was found to be HCMV-seronegative. All eight donors whose samples were sequenced were randomly selected healthy volunteers, three of them men and five women. Libraries were sequenced as 2 x 150 bp reads on Illumina HiSeq 2000/2500, MiSeq or NextSeq. The study at large found these results: It remained unclear whether the expanded NKG2C-expressing T cell clones were specific for HCMV antigens. Those dominant clonotypes were again the most abundant among CD3+CD56-NKG2C+ cells in a few donors, at about 25-60.1%. In a handful of donors, the dominant CD3+CD56+NKG2C+ clonotypes ranked among the top 10 CD8+ clonotypes, making up roughly 1.0-7.5% of CD8+ T cells.

Instrument on record: Illumina HiSeq 2000. 5'RACE template switching, by which a universal primer site and unique molecular identifiers were added, was used to make TCR beta cDNA libraries. cDNA synthesis was primed from the TCR beta constant segment, followed by two successive PCR amplification steps. On the study's bioinformatics: Reads were demultiplexed and grouped by UMI with MIGEC, and clonotypes were assembled and quantified with MiTCR. To exclude erroneous sequences, only TCR cDNA sequences supported by at least two reads were retained. The tcR package was used for downstream repertoire analysis, and clonotypes were matched between fractions using CDR3 nucleotide sequence together with V segment. Antigen specificity was annotated against VDJdb with VDJmatch, allowing one amino acid substitution in CDR3. After reprocessing by TCRdb, each CDR3 protein sequence is one entry, and no DNA is given. These V and J calls originate from TCRdb's pipeline instead of the authors' own analysis. The sample's records list about 260,000 distinct CDR3 sequences. The ten largest clones take up 4% to 5% of the sample.

From the cysteine up to the phenylalanine, the CDR3 has a length of 15 residues. Nucleotide data are not available. CDR1 and CDR2 are drawn from the germline V gene: SGHTA, FQGNSA. The chain couples TRBV7-2 to TRBJ2-5; the D call from TCRdb, TRBD1, cannot be confirmed without DNA. Sequencing was performed on blood T cells: a sorted CD56 or NKG2C T cell subset, CD4+ or CD8+ T cells, or bulk PBMC T cells (not recorded which). The source is a woman between 18 and 75 years old in good health. The CDR3 here reads CASSLRASPDGTQYF.